The source of this T cell receptor (beta chain) is a study of T cell repertoires in cytomegalovirus infection. TCRdb re-derived calls from the reads in MiXCR, one entry per CDR3 protein. Of about 160,000 distinct CDR3 sequences detected, about 15% appear once; the ten largest clones hold around 19%. This sequence originates from a human donor in good health (CMV status not recorded). Some clones in this sample may be carry-over from other donors' samples. Sequenced sample: CD8+ T cells from PBMCs.

The CDR3 nucleotides are TGTGCCAGCACCCCGGGGGAGCGCAGGAGAGGACCTAACTATGGCTACACCTTC. This gives the protein CASTPGERRRGPNYGYTF. The V call is TRBV7-2, the J call TRBJ1-2, with D possibly matching TRBD1 (5 bases). The CDR3 loop spans 18 amino acids. V was trimmed by 7 bases and J by 0 bases, leaving 24 bases between them. The germline gives CDR1 SGHTA, CDR2 FQGNSA.